This T cell receptor beta chain was obtained from a study of CD8 T cell repertoires and HIV-1 epitope variants. Study details: Each of Twenty-five Gag and Nef epitope peptides stimulated a separate culture. Equal numbers of autologous T cell-negative cells presented antigen to enriched T cells.

On the immunoSEQ platform, TCR beta CDR3s were sequenced at survey depth. Assay: immunoSEQ multiplex PCR; the TCRdb copy retains only in-frame clones and omits some. The sample includes fewer than 6,500 clones, approximately 68% of them seen just once. The CDR3 loop spans 14 amino acids. CDR1 is SEHNR, CDR2 FQNEAQ, per germline (reference sequence). V lost 7 bases to trimming and J lost 4 bases; unmatched junction nucleotides: 8. About this clone itself: The antigen is not known.

The V and J genes are TRBV7-9 and TRBJ2-7, with 9 nucleotides matching TRBD1. Sequencing was carried out using cultured CD8+ T cells derived from PBMCs. This TCR came from a male donor with HIV. The CDR3 is CASNPGQGPYEQYF. The CDR3 nucleotides read TGTGCCAGCAACCCGGGACAGGGACCTTACGAGCAGTACTTC.